Listed below are T cell receptor beta chains from one sample, sequenced in a study of OX40 agonist ivuxolimab in advanced cancers. Libraries were prepared by immunoSEQ multiplex PCR; TCRdb keeps only in-frame clonotypes and omits some of them. The sample includes some 72,000 clones, roughly 90% seen only once; the top ten take 11%. Specimen: CD4+ or CD8+ T cells sorted from blood, collected in a trial of the OX40 agonist ivuxolimab. These receptors were obtained from an adult with an advanced solid tumor such as melanoma, head and neck, liver or kidney cancer. Both conserved end residues are part of each CDR3. A D gene is named only where the DNA matches it firmly. Some rows mark clone size as missing; the rest say once, few, many or name a class of expanded clone.

clone size,V gene,J gene,D gene,CDR3 protein
NA,TRBV7-6,TRBJ2-7,TRBD2,CASSPSSGGSTSYEQYF
NA,TRBV21-1,TRBJ1-5,NA,CASSLKMGVGQPQHF
NA,TRBV5-1,TRBJ2-7,TRBD2,CASSLTPSSGVSYEQYF
NA,TRBV4-3,TRBJ1-1,NA,CASSQAGSLNTEAFF
NA,TRBV10-3,TRBJ1-6,NA,CAISESPPSSYNSPLHF
NA,TRBV7-8,TRBJ1-5,TRBD1,CASSLVVGDRGQPQHF
NA,TRBV5-1,TRBJ2-2,NA,CASSLTGLGNTGELFF
NA,TRBV5-1,TRBJ2-3,NA,CASSLSGTSTGTQYF
NA,TRBV5-1,TRBJ1-1,NA,CASSSLGWAEMNTEAFF
once,TRBV4-1,TRBJ1-2,TRBD1,CASSRPGQDRYGYTF
NA,TRBV23-1,TRBJ1-1,TRBD1,CASRQGWTEAFF
NA,TRBV6-1,TRBJ1-5,NA,CASSESRSSNQPQHF
NA,TRBV6-5,TRBJ2-5,NA,CASSYFLVQETQYF
NA,TRBV27,TRBJ2-1,TRBD1,CASGQGAYNEQFF
NA,TRBV27,TRBJ2-2,NA,CASSWLGARSGTGELFF
NA,TRBV5-1,TRBJ1-2,TRBD1,CASSLTGGDGYTF
NA,TRBV13,TRBJ2-7,TRBD1,CASSEGQGASYEQYF
once,TRBV11-3,TRBJ2-5,NA,CASSLNENQETQYF
NA,TRBV10-3,TRBJ1-2,TRBD1,CAISDNELRTGWLYGYTF
few,TRBV4-1,TRBJ2-7,NA,CASSQEGSAAYEQYF
NA,TRBV6-6,TRBJ1-2,NA,CASSYGEGHHGYTF
NA,TRBV27,TRBJ1-3,TRBD1,CASSETGGQGNTIYF
NA,TRBV7-3,TRBJ1-2,TRBD1,CASSSGRDSNYGYTF
NA,TRBV9,TRBJ2-5,NA,CASSAQGTQYF
NA,TRBV11-2,TRBJ2-7,NA,CASSSSATISYEQYF
NA,TRBV13,TRBJ2-7,NA,CASSRGKGYEQYF